Below are 26 T cell receptor beta chains sequenced from a single sample in a study of cytomegalovirus exposure and HLA in healthy donors (dated by TCRdb to 2016 to 2017). The method was the immunoSEQ multiplex PCR assay. The clones in this table, taken by TCRdb from immuneACCESS, are in-frame only. Not every clone is retained; where verified, under half of the shortfall comes from an unresolved V gene, and the cause of the rest is unknown. The sample table holds under 200,000 clones, of which approximately 88% were seen once. The top ten hold around 6.7% of the sample. Material for sequencing was PBMCs. The receptors shown here come from a man between 18 and 29 years old in good health and CMV-seropositive.

The gene calls are TRBV4-3 and TRBJ2-1; 10 bases match TRBD2. The CDR3 has 16 amino acids. Germline V gene sequence: CDR1 LGHNA, CDR2 YSLEER. With V trimmed by 0 bases and J by 8 bases, 7 bases remained unmatched. DNA for the CDR3: TGCGCCAGCAGCCAAGAGGCTAGCGGGAGTTCCTATGAGCAGTTCTTC. Translating it yields CASSQEASGSSYEQFF.

The chain recombines TRBV5-1 with TRBJ2-5; D gene unclear. The germline V gene encodes CDR1 SGHRS and CDR2 YFSETQ. The CDR3 is 14 residues long. V shed 7 bases and J shed 2 bases, with 15 bases lying between them. In DNA, the CDR3 is TGCGCCAGCTCCGACTCCCGGCTGCAAGAGACCCAGTACTTC. This gives the protein CASSDSRLQETQYF.

The rearrangement links TRBV5-1 to TRBJ2-7; 8 nucleotides agree with TRBD1. The CDR3 spans 14 residues. Germline V gives CDR1 SGHRS, CDR2 YFSETQ. Trimming at V came to 5 bases and at J to 0 bases, leaving 4 bases not matched to a gene. CDR3 coding DNA: TGCGCCAGCAGATCCCAGGGGGCCTCCTACGAGCAGTACTTC. It yields the protein CASRSQGASYEQYF.

The chain uses TRBV5-4 and TRBJ2-7, with D unresolved. The CDR3 has 12 residues. Germline values: CDR1 SGHNT, CDR2 YYREEE (reference sequence). V gave up 2 bases and J gave up 4 bases, with 7 bases separating them. In DNA form, the CDR3 reads TGTGCCAGCAGCTTAAACTTGTACGAGCAGTACTTC. Translating it yields CASSLNLYEQYF.

The rearrangement uses TRBV7-3 and TRBJ2-1; 7 bases agree with TRBD1. The V gene's germline CDR1 is SGHTA and CDR2 FQGTGA. CDR3 length: 16 amino acids. The V segment lost 5 bases and the J segment 5 bases; nucleotides outside the gene matches: 12. Here the CDR3 reads CASSRYRQGKDNEQFF. In DNA, the CDR3 is TGTGCCAGCAGCCGGTATCGACAGGGAAAAGACAATGAGCAGTTCTTC. Complete variable domain (other parts from reference TRBV7-3 and TRBJ2-1): GAGVSQTPSNKVTEKGKYVELRCDPISGHTALYWYRQSLGQGPEFLIYFQGTGAADDSGLPNDRFFAVRPEGSVSTLKIQRTERGDSAVYLCASSRYRQGKDNEQFFGPGTRLTVL.

The chain couples TRBV18 to TRBJ2-7, with 8 bases aligning to TRBD2. In germline, CDR1 is KGHSH, CDR2 LQKENI. The CDR3 covers 15 residues. V lost 4 bases, J lost 3 bases, and 8 bases stayed unmatched. The CDR3 coding sequence is TGTGCCAGCTCACTACAACTAGCGGAGGGCTACGAGCAGTACTTC. Amino acid sequence: CASSLQLAEGYEQYF.

The chain links TRBV25-1 to TRBJ1-1, with D possibly TRBD1 on 6 matching bases. Germline V gives CDR1 MGHDK, CDR2 SYGVNS. The V end was cut by 4 bases, the J end by 11 bases, with 11 bases between. This CDR3 has 11 amino acids. CDR3 sequence: CASSGNRVAFF. CDR3 coding DNA: TGTGCCAGCAGTGGGAACAGGGTTGCTTTCTTT.

This chain uses TRBV7-7 with TRBJ2-1, with 9 bases identical to TRBD1. CDR3 length: 17 amino acids. V shed 3 bases, J shed 9 bases, and the junction held 15 bases outside the gene matches. Germline V lookup: CDR1 SSHAT, CDR2 FNYEAQ (reference sequence). This chain's CDR3 is CASSLVLVTGGKGEQFF. Written as DNA, the CDR3 is TGTGCCAGCAGCTTGGTGTTGGTGACAGGGGGAAAGGGTGAGCAGTTCTTC.

This clone was observed at least ten times. Being one base from a much bigger clone, this may be a read error. The chain recombines TRBV6-1 with TRBJ2-3; TRBD2 matches 13 bases. Germline CDR1 MNHNS, CDR2 SASEGT. There are 15 residues in the CDR3. V gave up 4 bases and J gave up 4 bases; unmatched junction bases: 2. The chain's CDR3 is CASSGTSGSPDTQYF. CDR3 bases: TGTGCCAGCAGTGGGACTAGCGGGAGCCCAGATACGCAGTATTTT.

The CDR3 nucleotides read TGTGCCAGCAGCTCTAGCGTTGCTATCCACGAGCAGTACTTC. It codes for CASSSSVAIHEQYF. The gene calls are TRBV6-5 and TRBJ2-7, with a weak D call TRBD2 (6 bases). Looked up from germline, CDR1 is MNHEY and CDR2 is SVGAGI. The CDR3 is made up of 14 amino acids. V shed 6 bases and J shed 5 bases, with 17 bases lying between them.

The chain is built from TRBV7-7 and TRBJ2-3; weak D call: TRBD2 (6 bases). V lost 1 base and J lost 0, with 14 bases in between. CDR3 length: 17 amino acids. Germline CDR1 is SSHAT and CDR2 is FNYEAQ (reference sequence). CDR3 DNA: TGTGCCAGCAGCTTAGACGTTGGGGAGGCCAGCACAGATACGCAGTATTTT. The encoded protein is CASSLDVGEASTDTQYF.

The J gene is TRBJ2-7, the V gene TRBV4-3; D possibly corresponds to TRBD1 (5 bases). Trimming pared 0 bases from V and 9 bases from J, leaving 18 bases between. The CDR3 has 15 amino acids. Per the germline V gene, CDR1 is LGHNA and CDR2 is YSLEER. For the CDR3, the DNA is TGCGCCAGCAGCCAAGATTCGACTCCAAGGGGTAGGCAGTACTTC. It codes for CASSQDSTPRGRQYF.

This chain uses TRBV29-1 with TRBJ1-2, with D uncertain. The CDR3 covers 14 residues. Trimming took off 6 bases at V and 0 bases at J, with 14 bases between the two ends. Germline V gives CDR1 SQVTM, CDR2 ANQGSEA. The CDR3 DNA reads as TGCAGCGTCCGACCTACGGGGACTAACTATGGCTACACCTTC. Amino acids: CSVRPTGTNYGYTF.

The chain uses TRBV11-2 and TRBJ2-5; 8 bases map to TRBD2. CDR1 is SGHAT and CDR2 is FQNNGV in the germline V gene. The CDR3 runs to 15 residues. J was trimmed by 5 bases and V by 1 base; bases with no gene match: 6. The CDR3 region has the DNA TGTGCCAGCAGCTTAGGGGGGACTAGTCATGAGACCCAGTACTTC. Encoded protein: CASSLGGTSHETQYF. Supplemented by reference TRBV11-2 and TRBJ2-5, the full variable domain reads EAGVAQSPRYKIIEKRQSVAFWCNPISGHATLYWYQQILGQGPKLLIQFQNNGVVDDSQLPKDRFSAERLKGVDSTLKIQPAKLEDSAVYLCASSLGGTSHETQYFGPGTRLLVL.

This clone was seen once. J is TRBJ2-2 and V is TRBV5-1; the match to TRBD2 covers 8 bases. The germline V gene has CDR1 SGHRS and CDR2 YFSETQ. Trimming removed 0 bases from V and 5 bases from J; junction bases left unmatched: 6. This CDR3 has 16 residues. The CDR3 spells CASSLEGPSGTGELFF. The CDR3 coding sequence is TGCGCCAGCAGCTTGGAGGGGCCTAGCGGGACCGGGGAGCTGTTTTTT. Complete variable domain (other parts from reference TRBV5-1 and TRBJ2-2): KAGVTQTPRYLIKTRGQQVTLSCSPISGHRSVSWYQQTPGQGLQFLFEYFSETQRNKGNFPGRFSGRQFSNSRSEMNVSTLELGDSALYLCASSLEGPSGTGELFFGEGSRLTVL.

This chain uses TRBV9 with TRBJ2-1, with TRBD2 matching over 11 bases. CDR1 is SGDLS and CDR2 is YYNGEE in the germline V gene. The V and J ends lost 0 bases and 10 bases, in that order; junction bases with no gene match: 9. This CDR3 is 16 amino acids long. In DNA, the CDR3 is TGTGCCAGCAGCGTAGCCGGGACTAGCGGAGAGCCCGAGCAGTTCTTC. Encoded protein: CASSVAGTSGEPEQFF.

The chain recombines TRBV19 with TRBJ2-7; a weak D match, TRBD2 (6 bases). V gave up 6 bases and J gave up 0 bases, with 12 bases separating them. This CDR3 has 14 residues. Germline CDR1 LNHDA, CDR2 SQIVND (reference sequence). For the CDR3, the DNA is TGTGCCAGTAGACGGCGGGGAACCTCCTACGAGCAGTACTTC. This sequence encodes CASRRRGTSYEQYF.

This clone was observed a handful of times. CDR3 coding DNA: TGTGCCAGCAGTGTGGCAGGGGGAAACACCATATATTTT. It translates to CASSVAGGNTIYF. V is TRBV2 and J is TRBJ1-3; possible D gene TRBD1, 5 bases. The germline gives CDR1 SNHLY, CDR2 FYNNEI. V lost 4 bases and J lost 4, with 8 bases in between. The CDR3 is 13 amino acids.

This clone was observed a few times. The chain carries TRBV6-5 and TRBJ2-4, with unresolved D. The CDR3 is 15 residues long. V lost 6 bases, J lost 0 bases, and 12 bases lay in between. The germline V gene encodes CDR1 MNHEY and CDR2 SVGAGI. The DNA of the CDR3 is TGTGCCAGCAGCTCCACTGCACTAGCCAAAAACATTCAGTACTTC. Translating it yields CASSSTALAKNIQYF.

This clone occurred a few times. V gene TRBV19 combines with J gene TRBJ1-3; no clear D gene. V shed 6 bases and J shed 2 bases, with 14 bases lying between them. Looked up from germline, CDR1 is LNHDA and CDR2 is SQIVND (reference sequence). The CDR3 totals 15 residues. CDR3 in amino acids: CASRPREAAGNTIYF. The CDR3 region has the DNA TGTGCCAGTAGACCTAGGGAGGCGGCTGGAAACACCATATATTTT.

This chain joins TRBV9 and TRBJ2-5; 7 positions match TRBD2. The V and J ends lost 1 base and 2 bases, in that order; junction bases with no gene match: 2. The CDR3 consists of 14 residues. Germline V lookup: CDR1 SGDLS, CDR2 YYNGEE. CDR3 sequence (DNA): TGTGCCAGCAGCGTATGGGGGGGGCAAGAGACCCAGTACTTC. Amino acids: CASSVWGGQETQYF. The variable domain in full, with the rest retrieved from reference TRBV9 and TRBJ2-5, is DSGVTQTPKHLITATGQRVTLRCSPRSGDLSVYWYQQSLDQGLQFLIQYYNGEERAKGNILERFSAQQFPDLHSELNLSSLELGDSALYFCASSVWGGQETQYFGPGTRLLVL.

V and J are TRBV29-1 and TRBJ2-3, with TRBD2 as a possible D gene (5 bases). Germline lookup yields CDR1 SQVTM and CDR2 ANQGSEA. The V end lost 1 base, the J end lost 0 bases, and 14 bases lay between the germline ends. CDR3 length equals 16 residues. CDR3 region: CSVEGPQRISTDTQYF. The CDR3 bases are TGCAGCGTTGAAGGGCCTCAGCGGATTAGCACAGATACGCAGTATTTT.

The J gene is TRBJ2-7, the V gene TRBV27, with 12 bases matching TRBD2. Germline V gene data show CDR1 as MNHEY and CDR2 as SMNVEV (reference sequence). The CDR3 runs to 18 residues. The trim removed 3 bases at V and 0 bases at J, leaving 9 bases unmatched. This CDR3 is CASSFGGLAGVTSYEQYF. CDR3 sequence (DNA): TGTGCCAGCAGTTTTGGGGGACTAGCGGGTGTTACCTCCTACGAGCAGTACTTC.

This sequence joins TRBV6-1 and TRBJ1-3; the D is unclear. The CDR3 covers 15 residues. Germline V lookup: CDR1 MNHNS, CDR2 SASEGT. V was cut by 6 bases and J by 0 bases, with 12 bases left in between. The CDR3 coding sequence is TGTGCCAGCAGATTTGAGGAGAGCTCTGGAAACACCATATATTTT. Protein: CASRFEESSGNTIYF.

The V gene is TRBV6-6, the J gene TRBJ2-7; 8 positions match TRBD1. This CDR3 region has 13 residues. In germline, CDR1 is MNHNY, CDR2 SVGAGI (reference sequence). J gave up 7 bases and V 6 bases, and 8 bases lay outside the gene matches. The CDR3 bases are TGTGCCAGCAGGGATATACAGGGGGGAGAGCAGTACTTC. The encoded protein is CASRDIQGGEQYF.

This clone was counted once. The chain employs TRBV18 and TRBJ2-7; 14 bases fit TRBD2. The CDR3 length is 17 residues. The V and J ends lost 3 bases and 7 bases, in that order; junction bases with no gene match: 11. Germline V CDR1 and CDR2: KGHSH, LQKENI. CDR3 region: CASSPGTSGSSLREQYF. CDR3 DNA: TGTGCCAGCTCACCCGGGACTAGCGGGAGCTCTTTAAGGGAGCAGTACTTC.